Listed below are T cell receptor beta chains from one sample, sequenced in a study of radiation and T cells in renal cell carcinoma. Sequenced by immunoSEQ multiplex PCR; TCRdb stores in-frame clones only, minus some. The table has 150,000 to 200,000 clones, about 88% seen once. Here the sequenced sample was blood, taken from a patient whose treatment included radiotherapy and nephrectomy. These receptors were collected from a woman aged 50 to 60 with renal cell carcinoma. Each CDR3 is given with its conserved first and last residue. The order of the fields is J gene, clone size, D gene, V gene, CDR3 protein, CDR3 DNA. D genes are given only for firm matches. Size values are once, few and many counts, or a class for expanded clones, and some rows have none.

j_gene: TRBJ1-6; abundance: -; d_gene: TRBD1; v_gene: TRBV5-5; CDR3aa: CASSFQGVNSPLHF; CDR3nt: TGTGCCAGCAGCTTCCAGGGGGTCAATTCACCCCTCCACTTT
j_gene: TRBJ1-2; abundance: -; d_gene: TRBD1; v_gene: TRBV6-5; CDR3aa: CASSLTPGGLLYGYTF; CDR3nt: TGTGCCAGCAGTTTGACTCCAGGGGGTCTCCTCTATGGCTACACCTTC
j_gene: TRBJ2-6; abundance: -; d_gene: -; v_gene: TRBV19; CDR3aa: CASSWRASGANVLTF; CDR3nt: TGTGCCAGTAGCTGGAGGGCTTCTGGGGCCAACGTCCTGACTTTC
j_gene: TRBJ1-2; abundance: once; d_gene: -; v_gene: TRBV6-1; CDR3aa: CASSEVGEGIYGYTF; CDR3nt: TGTGCCAGCAGTGAAGTAGGCGAAGGGATCTATGGCTACACCTTC
j_gene: TRBJ2-1; abundance: -; d_gene: TRBD2; v_gene: TRBV7-8; CDR3aa: CASSPWTSLNEQFF; CDR3nt: TGTGCCAGCAGCCCCTGGACTAGCTTGAATGAGCAGTTCTTC
j_gene: TRBJ2-5; abundance: -; d_gene: TRBD1; v_gene: TRBV18; CDR3aa: CASSPGTGEETQYF; CDR3nt: TGTGCCAGCTCTCCCGGGACAGGGGAAGAGACCCAGTACTTC
j_gene: TRBJ2-1; abundance: -; d_gene: -; v_gene: TRBV14; CDR3aa: CASSQDIGQSQFF; CDR3nt: TGTGCCAGCAGCCAAGATATTGGACAGTCACAGTTCTTC
j_gene: TRBJ2-3; abundance: -; d_gene: TRBD2; v_gene: TRBV4-3; CDR3aa: CASSRGLVGTDTQYF; CDR3nt: TGCGCCAGCAGCCGTGGACTAGTGGGCACAGATACGCAGTATTTT
j_gene: TRBJ1-1; abundance: -; d_gene: -; v_gene: TRBV21-1; CDR3aa: CASSLLRTGRKTEAFF; CDR3nt: TGTGCCAGCAGTCTACTTCGGACAGGGCGAAAGACTGAAGCTTTCTTT
j_gene: TRBJ1-6; abundance: -; d_gene: -; v_gene: TRBV7-9; CDR3aa: CASSPVISYNSPLHF; CDR3nt: TGTGCCAGCAGCCCAGTGATCTCCTATAATTCACCCCTCCACTTT
j_gene: TRBJ1-1; abundance: -; d_gene: -; v_gene: TRBV6-5; CDR3aa: CASSGTTGPHEAFF; CDR3nt: TGTGCCAGCAGTGGCACGACAGGACCTCATGAAGCTTTCTTT
j_gene: TRBJ1-6; abundance: -; d_gene: -; v_gene: TRBV30; CDR3aa: CAWTGKSTYNSPLHF; CDR3nt: TGTGCCTGGACAGGGAAATCAACCTATAATTCACCCCTCCACTTT
j_gene: TRBJ2-7; abundance: once; d_gene: -; v_gene: TRBV6-1; CDR3aa: CASTREGAYEQYF; CDR3nt: TGTGCCAGCACCCGGGAGGGGGCATACGAGCAGTACTTC
j_gene: TRBJ2-5; abundance: -; d_gene: -; v_gene: TRBV9; CDR3aa: CASSVGSGQGMETQYF; CDR3nt: TGTGCCAGCAGCGTAGGTTCTGGGCAGGGGATGGAGACCCAGTACTTC
j_gene: TRBJ2-7; abundance: -; d_gene: TRBD2; v_gene: TRBV6-4; CDR3aa: CASSDALAGGPLTNYEQYF; CDR3nt: TGTGCCAGCAGTGACGCTCTAGCGGGGGGGCCCCTGACCAACTACGAGCAGTACTTC
j_gene: TRBJ2-7; abundance: -; d_gene: TRBD1; v_gene: TRBV28; CDR3aa: CASRSGQASYEQYF; CDR3nt: TGTGCCAGCAGATCGGGACAGGCCTCCTACGAGCAGTACTTC